This TCR beta chain was profiled in a study of T-cell reconstitution after alpha-beta-depleted transplantation in children. After removal of 6 bases from V and 0 bases from J, the junction contained 10 bases not matched to a gene. CDR1 is DFQATT and CDR2 is SNEGSKA in the germline V gene (reference sequence). CDR3 length: 16 amino acids. Study-wide findings and caveats: Two months or so post-transplant, alpha-beta T cells reportedly derived from several hundred expanded graft clones.

Preparation of the TCRbeta library used unique molecular identifiers. TCRdb analysed the PCR reads with MiXCR anew, one entry per CDR3 protein. The top ten clones hold 0.79% of a sample with around 670,000 distinct CDR3 sequences, roughly 14% of them seen once. The table lists this clonotype with a few counts. What it recognizes is unknown. This receptor was obtained from a girl aged 2-10 years with congenital amegakaryocytic thrombocytopenia, due to receive a stem cell transplant. The sample was PBMCs, taken before TCRalphabeta/CD19-depleted stem cell transplant. The V and J genes are TRBV20-1 and TRBJ2-3; 9 bases agree with TRBD1. The DNA for the CDR3 is TGCAGTGCACTGAACCCGGGACAGGGAAGCACAGATACGCAGTATTTT. This translates into CSALNPGQGSTDTQYF.